These 5 T cell receptor beta chains were all obtained from the same sample, sequenced in a study of OX40 agonist ivuxolimab in advanced cancers. TCRdb's copy holds only in-frame clones and misses some; the assay was immunoSEQ multiplex PCR. This table holds around 70,000 clones, around 84% found once. Sequencing used CD4+ or CD8+ T cells sorted from blood, obtained in a trial of the OX40 agonist ivuxolimab. The receptors were sampled from an adult with an advanced solid tumor such as melanoma, head and neck, liver or kidney cancer.

The gene calls are TRBV5-4 and TRBJ2-7, with 11 positions matching TRBD1. This CDR3 contains 14 residues. The junction had 5 bases not matched to a gene; V was cut back by 4 bases and J by 5 bases. Germline values: CDR1 SGHNT, CDR2 YYREEE (reference sequence). DNA for the CDR3: TGTGCCAGCAGCCCGGGACAGGGGGTTAACGAGCAGTACTTC. Translating it yields CASSPGQGVNEQYF. Combining the CDR3 with reference TRBV5-4 and TRBJ2-7 gives the whole variable domain ETGVTQSPTHLIKTRGQQVTLRCSSQSGHNTVSWYQQALGQGPQFIFQYYREEENGRGNFPPRFSGLQFPNYSSELNVNALELDDSALYLCASSPGQGVNEQYFGPGTRLTVT.

The rearrangement uses TRBV5-8 and TRBJ1-2; TRBD1 is a possible D gene (5 bases). V lost 8 bases and J lost 5, with 25 bases in between. CDR1 and CDR2 from the germline V gene are SGHTS and YDEGEE. The CDR3 contains 16 residues. The DNA for the CDR3 is TGTGCCAGTCACCGGGACGGAATAGGCCGCGGGTATGGCTACACCTTC. It specifies CASHRDGIGRGYGYTF.

The chain recombines TRBV30 with TRBJ2-3; 8 bases fit TRBD2. The length of the CDR3 is 14 residues. From germline, CDR1 is GTSNPN and CDR2 SVGIG (reference sequence). With V trimmed by 7 bases and J by 2 bases, 8 bases remained unmatched. The CDR3 DNA is TGTGCCTTTAGAGCGGGGGCCTTCACAGATACGCAGTATTTT. Encoded protein: CAFRAGAFTDTQYF.

The V call is TRBV5-4, the J call TRBJ1-1, with 8 nucleotides matching TRBD1. Germline CDR1 is SGHNT and CDR2 is YYREEE (reference sequence). The CDR3 contains 15 residues. The J segment lost 4 bases and the V segment lost 4 bases, leaving 9 bases of the junction unmatched. DNA of the CDR3: TGTGCCAGCAGCCCTACAGACAGGGGTAGCACTGAAGCTTTCTTT. This codes for CASSPTDRGSTEAFF.

The rearrangement uses TRBV10-3 and TRBJ2-1; TRBD1 might be the D (6 bases). The V gene's germline CDR1 is ENHRY and CDR2 SYGVKD. The CDR3 has 14 amino acids. V lost 6 bases, J lost 0 bases, and 9 bases lay in between. This CDR3 is CAIRTDSSYNEQFF. Here the CDR3 DNA reads TGTGCCATCAGGACGGACAGCTCCTACAATGAGCAGTTCTTC.